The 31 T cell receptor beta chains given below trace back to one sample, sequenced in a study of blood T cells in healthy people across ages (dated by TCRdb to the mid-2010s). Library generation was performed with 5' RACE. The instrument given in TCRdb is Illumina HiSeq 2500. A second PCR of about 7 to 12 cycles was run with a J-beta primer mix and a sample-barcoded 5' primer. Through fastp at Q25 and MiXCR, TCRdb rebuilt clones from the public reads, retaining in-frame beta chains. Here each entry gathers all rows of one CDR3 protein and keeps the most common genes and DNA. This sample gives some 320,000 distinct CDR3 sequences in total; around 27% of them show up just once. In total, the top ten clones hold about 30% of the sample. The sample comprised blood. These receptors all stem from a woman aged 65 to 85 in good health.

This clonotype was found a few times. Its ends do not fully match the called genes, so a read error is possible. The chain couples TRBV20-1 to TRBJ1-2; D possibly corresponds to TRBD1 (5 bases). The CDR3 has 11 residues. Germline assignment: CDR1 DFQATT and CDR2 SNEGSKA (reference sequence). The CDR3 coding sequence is TGCAGTGCTCGATTCGGGGGTCCATCCCACTTC. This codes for CSARFGGPSHF.

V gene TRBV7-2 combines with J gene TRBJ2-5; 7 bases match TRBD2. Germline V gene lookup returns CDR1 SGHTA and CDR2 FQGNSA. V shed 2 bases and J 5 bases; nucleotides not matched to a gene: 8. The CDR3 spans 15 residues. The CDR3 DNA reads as TGTGCCAGCAGCTTAACGGCGGGAGCGAAGGAGACCCAGTACTTC. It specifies CASSLTAGAKETQYF. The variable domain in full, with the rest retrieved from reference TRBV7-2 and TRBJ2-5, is GAGVSQSPSNKVTEKGKDVELRCDPISGHTALYWYRQSLGQGLEFLIYFQGNSAPDKSGLPSDRFSAERTGGSVSTLTIQRTQQEDSAVYLCASSLTAGAKETQYFGPGTRLLVL.

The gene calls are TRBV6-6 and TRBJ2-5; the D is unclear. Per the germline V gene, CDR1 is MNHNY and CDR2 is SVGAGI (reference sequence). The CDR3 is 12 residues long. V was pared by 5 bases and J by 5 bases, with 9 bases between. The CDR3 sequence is CASSGTYETQYF. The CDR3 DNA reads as TGTGCCAGCAGTGGTACATACGAGACCCAGTACTTC.

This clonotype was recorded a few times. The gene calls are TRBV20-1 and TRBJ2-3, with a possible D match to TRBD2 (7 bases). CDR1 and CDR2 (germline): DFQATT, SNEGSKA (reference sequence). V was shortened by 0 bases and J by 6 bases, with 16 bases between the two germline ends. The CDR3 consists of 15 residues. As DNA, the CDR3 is TGCAGTGCTAGAGATGAAGGGGGGGTTCTGGATACGCAGTATTTT. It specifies CSARDEGGVLDTQYF.

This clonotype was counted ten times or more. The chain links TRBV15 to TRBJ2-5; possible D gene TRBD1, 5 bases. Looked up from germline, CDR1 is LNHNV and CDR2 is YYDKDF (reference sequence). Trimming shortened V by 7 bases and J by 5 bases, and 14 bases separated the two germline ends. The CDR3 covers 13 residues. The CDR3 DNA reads TGTGCCACCAAAATAGGGGCCTCGGAGACCCAGTACTTC. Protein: CATKIGASETQYF.

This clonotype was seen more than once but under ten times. CDR3 in amino acids: CAIRAESGRFDEQFF. CDR3 in DNA: TGTGCCATCAGGGCCGAAAGCGGGAGATTTGATGAGCAGTTCTTC. The J gene is TRBJ2-1, the V gene TRBV10-3; TRBD2 agrees at 8 bases. From germline, CDR1 is ENHRY and CDR2 SYGVKD. V trimming: 6 bases; J trimming: 8 bases; junction bases outside the gene matches: 12. This CDR3 has 15 amino acids.

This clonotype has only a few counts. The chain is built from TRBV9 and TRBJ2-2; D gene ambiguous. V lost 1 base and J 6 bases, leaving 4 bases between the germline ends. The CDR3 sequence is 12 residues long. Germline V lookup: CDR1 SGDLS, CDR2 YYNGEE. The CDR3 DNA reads TGTGCCAGCAGCGTACGGTCCGGGGAGCTGTTTTTT. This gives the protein CASSVRSGELFF.

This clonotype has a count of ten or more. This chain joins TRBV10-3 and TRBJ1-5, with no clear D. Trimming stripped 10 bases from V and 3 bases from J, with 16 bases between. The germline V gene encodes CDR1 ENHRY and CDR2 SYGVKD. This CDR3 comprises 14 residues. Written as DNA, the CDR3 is TGTGCCACAACGAACCGACCGTACAATCAGCCCCAGCATTTT. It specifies CATTNRPYNQPQHF.

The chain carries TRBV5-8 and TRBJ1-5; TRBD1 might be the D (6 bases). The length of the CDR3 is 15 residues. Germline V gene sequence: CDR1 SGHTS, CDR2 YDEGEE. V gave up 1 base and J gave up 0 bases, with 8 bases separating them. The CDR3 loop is CASSLQGYSNQPQHF. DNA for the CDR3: TGTGCCAGCAGCTTGCAGGGGTATAGCAATCAGCCCCAGCATTTT.

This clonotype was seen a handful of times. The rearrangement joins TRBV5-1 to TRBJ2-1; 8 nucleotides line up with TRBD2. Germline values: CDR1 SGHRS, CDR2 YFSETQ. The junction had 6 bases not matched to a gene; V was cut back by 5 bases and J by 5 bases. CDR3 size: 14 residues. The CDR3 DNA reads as TGCGCCAGCAGAAGGCTAGCGGGTGACAATGAGCAGTTCTTC. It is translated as CASRRLAGDNEQFF. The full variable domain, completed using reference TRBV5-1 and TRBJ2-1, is KAGVTQTPRYLIKTRGQQVTLSCSPISGHRSVSWYQQTPGQGLQFLFEYFSETQRNKGNFPGRFSGRQFSNSRSEMNVSTLELGDSALYLCASRRLAGDNEQFFGPGTRLTVL.

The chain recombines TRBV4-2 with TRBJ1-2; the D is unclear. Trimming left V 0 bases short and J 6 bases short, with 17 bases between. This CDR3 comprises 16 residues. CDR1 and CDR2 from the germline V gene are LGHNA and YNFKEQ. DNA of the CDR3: TGTGCCAGCAGCCAAGAGGCGGTTAGAGCTCCCGATGGCTACACCTTC. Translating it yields CASSQEAVRAPDGYTF.

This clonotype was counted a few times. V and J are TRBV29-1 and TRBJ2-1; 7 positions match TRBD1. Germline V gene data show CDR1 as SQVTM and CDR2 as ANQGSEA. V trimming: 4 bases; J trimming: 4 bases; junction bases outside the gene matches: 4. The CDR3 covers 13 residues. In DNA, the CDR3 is TGCAGCGTTGGAGAGACAGGGTACAATGAGCAGTTCTTC. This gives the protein CSVGETGYNEQFF.

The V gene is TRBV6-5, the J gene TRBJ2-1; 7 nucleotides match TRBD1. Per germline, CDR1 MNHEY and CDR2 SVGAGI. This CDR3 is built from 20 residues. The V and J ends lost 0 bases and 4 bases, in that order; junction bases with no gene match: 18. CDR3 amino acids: CASSYSKGTAPSADYNEQFF. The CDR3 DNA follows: TGTGCCAGCAGTTACTCGAAGGGGACAGCACCTTCTGCGGATTACAATGAGCAGTTCTTC.

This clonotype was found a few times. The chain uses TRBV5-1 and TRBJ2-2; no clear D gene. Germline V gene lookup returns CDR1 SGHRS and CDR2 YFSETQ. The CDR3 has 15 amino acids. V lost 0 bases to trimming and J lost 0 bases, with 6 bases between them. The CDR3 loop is CASSLGRSNTGELFF. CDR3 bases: TGCGCCAGCAGCTTGGGGCGGTCGAACACCGGGGAGCTGTTTTTT. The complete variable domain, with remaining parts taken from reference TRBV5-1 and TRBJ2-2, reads KAGVTQTPRYLIKTRGQQVTLSCSPISGHRSVSWYQQTPGQGLQFLFEYFSETQRNKGNFPGRFSGRQFSNSRSEMNVSTLELGDSALYLCASSLGRSNTGELFFGEGSRLTVL.

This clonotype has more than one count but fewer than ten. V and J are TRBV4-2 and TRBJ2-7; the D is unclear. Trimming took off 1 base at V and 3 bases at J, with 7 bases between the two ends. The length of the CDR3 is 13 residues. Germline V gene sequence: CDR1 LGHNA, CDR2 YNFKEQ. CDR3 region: CASSQGTGYEQYF. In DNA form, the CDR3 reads TGTGCCAGCAGCCAAGGGACGGGCTACGAGCAGTACTTC.

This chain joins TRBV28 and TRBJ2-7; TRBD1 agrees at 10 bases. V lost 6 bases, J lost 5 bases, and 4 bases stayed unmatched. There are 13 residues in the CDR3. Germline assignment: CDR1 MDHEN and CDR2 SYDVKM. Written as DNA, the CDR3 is TGTGCCAGCAGAGGGACAGGGGTCCACGAGCAGTACTTC. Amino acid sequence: CASRGTGVHEQYF.

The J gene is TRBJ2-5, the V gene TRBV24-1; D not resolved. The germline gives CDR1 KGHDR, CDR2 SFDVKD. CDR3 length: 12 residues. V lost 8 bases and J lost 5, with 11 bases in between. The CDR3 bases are TGTGCCACCATAGGCGGACGGGAGACCCAGTACTTC. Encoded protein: CATIGGRETQYF.

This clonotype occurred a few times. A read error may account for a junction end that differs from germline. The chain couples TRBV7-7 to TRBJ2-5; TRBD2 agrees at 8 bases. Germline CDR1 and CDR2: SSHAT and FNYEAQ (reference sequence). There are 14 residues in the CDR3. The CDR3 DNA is TGTGCTAGCAGCCCCGGGGGGGTAAAGGAGACCCAGTACTTC. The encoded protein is CASSPGGVKETQYF.

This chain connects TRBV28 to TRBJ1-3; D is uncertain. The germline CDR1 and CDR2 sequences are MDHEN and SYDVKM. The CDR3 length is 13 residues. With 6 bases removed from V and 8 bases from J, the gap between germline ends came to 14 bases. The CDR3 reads CASRSTGRDTIYF. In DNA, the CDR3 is TGTGCCAGCAGATCAACCGGCCGGGACACCATATATTTT.

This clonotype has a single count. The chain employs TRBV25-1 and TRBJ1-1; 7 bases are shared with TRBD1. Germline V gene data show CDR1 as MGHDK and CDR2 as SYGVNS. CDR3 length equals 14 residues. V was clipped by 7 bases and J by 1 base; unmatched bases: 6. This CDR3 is CASTPTGRNTEAFF. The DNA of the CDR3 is TGTGCCAGCACCCCGACAGGGAGGAACACTGAAGCTTTCTTT.

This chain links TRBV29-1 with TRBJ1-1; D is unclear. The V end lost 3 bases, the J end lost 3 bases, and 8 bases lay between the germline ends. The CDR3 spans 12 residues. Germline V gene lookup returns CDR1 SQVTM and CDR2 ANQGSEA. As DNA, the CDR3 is TGCAGCGTTGAGAACAGCCACACTGAAGCTTTCTTT. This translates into CSVENSHTEAFF.

CDR3 DNA: TGCAGTGCCCTAGCGGGAGGGCCGGGAGATACGCAGTATTTT. Its protein product is CSALAGGPGDTQYF. This sequence joins TRBV20-1 and TRBJ2-3; 12 bases are a match to TRBD2. CDR1 and CDR2 (germline): DFQATT, SNEGSKA (reference sequence). The CDR3 runs 14 residues. The ends lost 6 bases at V and 5 bases at J; junction bases unmatched: 6.

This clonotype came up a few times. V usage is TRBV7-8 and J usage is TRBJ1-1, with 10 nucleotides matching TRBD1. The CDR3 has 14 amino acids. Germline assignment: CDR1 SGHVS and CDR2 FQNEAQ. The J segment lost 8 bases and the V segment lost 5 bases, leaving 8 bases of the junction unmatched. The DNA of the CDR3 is TGTGCCAGCAGCGTAAGACAGGGGGCTACGGAAGCTTTCTTT. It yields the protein CASSVRQGATEAFF. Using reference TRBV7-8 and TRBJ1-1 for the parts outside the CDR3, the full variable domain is GAGVSQSPRYKVAKRGQDVALRCDPISGHVSLFWYQQALGQGPEFLTYFQNEAQLDKSGLPSDRFFAERPEGSVSTLKIQRTQQEDSAVYLCASSVRQGATEAFFGQGTRLTVV.

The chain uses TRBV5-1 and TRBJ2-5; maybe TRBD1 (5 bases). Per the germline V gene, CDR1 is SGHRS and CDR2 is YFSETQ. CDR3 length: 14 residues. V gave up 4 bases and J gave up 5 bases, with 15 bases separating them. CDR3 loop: CASSRTPKEETQYF. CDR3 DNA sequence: TGCGCCAGCAGCAGGACACCAAAGGAGGAGACCCAGTACTTC.

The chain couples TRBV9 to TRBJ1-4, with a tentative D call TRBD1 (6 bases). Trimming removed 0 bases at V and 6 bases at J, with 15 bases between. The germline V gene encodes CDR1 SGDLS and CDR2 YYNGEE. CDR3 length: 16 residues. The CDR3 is CASSVGNQGNYEKLFF. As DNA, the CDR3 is TGTGCCAGCAGCGTAGGAAATCAGGGGAATTATGAAAAACTGTTTTTT.

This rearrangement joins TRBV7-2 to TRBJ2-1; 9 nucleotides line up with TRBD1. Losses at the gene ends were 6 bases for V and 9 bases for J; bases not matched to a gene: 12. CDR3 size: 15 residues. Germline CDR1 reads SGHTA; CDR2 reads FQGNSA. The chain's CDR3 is CASRTDRGRSGEQFF. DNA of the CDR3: TGTGCCAGCAGGACGGACAGGGGTCGGTCCGGTGAGCAGTTCTTC.

The CDR3 DNA sequence: TGCAGTGCTAGACGGGACCCATTATACGAGCAGTACTTC. Translating it yields CSARRDPLYEQYF. The V call is TRBV20-1, the J call TRBJ2-7, with D perhaps matching TRBD1 or TRBD2 (5 bases each). The CDR3 spans 13 residues. Trimming removed 2 bases at V and 4 bases at J, with 12 bases between. The germline V gene has CDR1 DFQATT and CDR2 SNEGSKA (reference sequence).

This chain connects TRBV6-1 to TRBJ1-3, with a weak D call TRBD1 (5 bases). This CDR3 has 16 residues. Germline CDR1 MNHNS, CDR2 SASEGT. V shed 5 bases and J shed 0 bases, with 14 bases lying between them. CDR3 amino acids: CASSPGGWNSGNTIYF. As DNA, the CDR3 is TGTGCCAGCAGTCCTGGGGGGTGGAACTCTGGAAACACCATATATTTT.

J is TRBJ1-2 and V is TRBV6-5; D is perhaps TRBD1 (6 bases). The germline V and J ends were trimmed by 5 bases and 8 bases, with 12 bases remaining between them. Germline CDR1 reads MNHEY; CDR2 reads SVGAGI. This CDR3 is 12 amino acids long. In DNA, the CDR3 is TGTGCCAGCAGTGCCTACAGGGACGGCTACACCTTC. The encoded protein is CASSAYRDGYTF.

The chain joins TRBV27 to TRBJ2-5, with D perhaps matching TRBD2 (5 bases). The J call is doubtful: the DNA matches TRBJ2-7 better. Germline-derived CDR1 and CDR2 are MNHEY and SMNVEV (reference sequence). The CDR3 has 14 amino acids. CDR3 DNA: TGTGCCAGCACATCCCATAGCGTCTCCTACGAGCAGTACTTC. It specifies CASTSHSVSYEQYF.

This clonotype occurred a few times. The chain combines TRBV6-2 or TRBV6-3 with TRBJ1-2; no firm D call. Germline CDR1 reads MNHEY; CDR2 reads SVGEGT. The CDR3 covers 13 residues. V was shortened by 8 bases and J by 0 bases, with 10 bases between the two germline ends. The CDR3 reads CASSGVTNYGYTF. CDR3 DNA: TGTGCCAGCTCCGGAGTTACTAACTATGGCTACACCTTC.